This T cell receptor beta chain was found in a study of blood T cell repertoires in COVID-19. Study-wide context: PBMCs, B-cell-depleted T cells, or T cells provided the cDNA or gDNA that made up the material.

As processed by the authors: Reference gene primer amplification in the assay estimated nucleated cell counts. Measured with immunoSEQ multiplex PCR; TCRdb has only the in-frame clones, and not every one. V, J and clone size are those of that table, while D and trimming were read from the DNA. The sample includes approximately 220,000 clones, under 90% of them seen just once. Membership in each cohort depended on participant-reported clinical history. People in the exposed group encountered a COVID-19 case within 2 weeks before entering the study. V lost 7 bases and J lost 8, with 12 bases in between. There are 13 residues in the CDR3. Germline V gene sequence: CDR1 MNHEY, CDR2 SVGAGI.

Material: PBMCs or T cells enriched from blood (not recorded which). The TCR comes from a woman between 50 and 59 years old who had been exposed to COVID-19. J is TRBJ1-6 and V is TRBV6-5; no clear D gene. In DNA form, the CDR3 reads TGTGCCAGCAAGCCCTTCGGGGATTCACCCCTCCACTTT. As protein: CASKPFGDSPLHF.